This entry describes one T cell receptor (beta chain). Its cognate antigen has yet to be identified. No much larger clonotype is one base removed from it; base qualities were not supplied. TCRbeta CDR3 regions were amplified from genomic DNA using the immunoSEQ Assay, a bias-controlled multiplex PCR. Per the authors' processing: Within the assay, amplification of reference gene primers was used to estimate how many nucleated cells each sample contained. To quantify the absolute abundance of each unique TCRbeta CDR3 rearrangement, sequence reads were collapsed and filtered. For each sample, productive Simpson clonality was calculated by taking the square root of Simpson's diversity index across productive rearrangements. TCRdb took over this immuneACCESS table, retaining in-frame rearrangements with V and J assigned. Such tables are incomplete; in checked studies, under half of the missing clones stem from an unresolved V gene, and the remainder is unexplained. That table is the source of V, J and clone size, and D and trimming were worked out from the DNA. Here the sample has about 200,000 clones; roughly 80% occur a single time. Together, the top ten hold 4.5% to 7% of the sample.

The CDR3 spans 19 residues, from the cysteine through the phenylalanine. The read is trimmed to its CDR3 DNA, 57 bases read in frame from base 1. The V end gives up 2 bases and the J end 4 bases, leaving 17 bases in the junction not matched to a gene. Via the germline V gene (reference sequence), CDR1 is SSHAT and CDR2 FNYEAQ. These data come from a study of blood T cell repertoires in COVID-19 (TCRdb year 2020). For context, the study as a whole: Samples covering the acute and convalescent phases of COVID-19 were provided by collaborators in the United States, Italy and Spain. The material from the prospective study consisted of cDNA or gDNA derived from T cells, B-cell-depleted T cells, or PBMCs. Subjects who had been exposed to COVID-19, were actively infected with it, or had recovered from it provided the deeply sampled blood TCRbeta repertoires that made up the dataset. The repertoires were released in a freely available public database intended as a resource for research on the immune response to SARS-CoV-2. The samples were drawn from the first 160 participants of the ongoing ImmuneRACE study and from 950 to 1,500 subjects provided by 6 global collaborators. The sample metadata nearly always contained a de-identified subject ID, COVID-19 status, age in years and sex. HLA class I and class II types, where available, came from metadata supplied by the sample provider rather than from assay-based typing.

Overall study results and their limits: The amount of clinical and demographic metadata varied by source and participant and was provided uncurated.

Whole blood was collected in K2EDTA tubes by collaborating institutions according to the institutions' own protocols. For TCRbeta analysis, collaborators shipped samples as frozen whole blood, isolated PBMCs, or DNA extracted from either of those sample types. The sequence is built from TRBV7-7 and TRBJ2-1; TRBD2 aligns with 7 central bases. This TCR was sampled from a woman in her seventies with acute or convalescent COVID-19. Sample: peripheral blood. The CDR3 region has the sequence CASSLRLGGTTTRYNEQFF. The nucleotides are TGTGCCAGCAGCTTAAGGTTGGGGGGGACTACCACCAGGTACAATGAGCAGTTCTTC.